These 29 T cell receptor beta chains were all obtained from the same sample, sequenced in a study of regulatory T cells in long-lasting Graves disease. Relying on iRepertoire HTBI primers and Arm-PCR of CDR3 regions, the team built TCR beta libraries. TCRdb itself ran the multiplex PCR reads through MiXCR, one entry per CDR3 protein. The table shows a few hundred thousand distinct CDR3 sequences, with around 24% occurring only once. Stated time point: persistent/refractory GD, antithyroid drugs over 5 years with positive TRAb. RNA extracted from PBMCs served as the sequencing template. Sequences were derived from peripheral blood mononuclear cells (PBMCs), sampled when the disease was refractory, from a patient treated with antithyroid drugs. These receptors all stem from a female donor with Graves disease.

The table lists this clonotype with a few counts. DNA of the CDR3: TGTGCCAGTAGTGAGACAGGGGGACGAGCTTTCTTT. As protein: CASSETGGRAFF. The chain links TRBV19 to TRBJ1-1; 9 nucleotides match TRBD1. The CDR3 is made up of 12 amino acids. Per germline, CDR1 LNHDA and CDR2 SQIVND (reference sequence). The V and J ends lost 5 bases and 10 bases, in that order; junction bases with no gene match: 5.

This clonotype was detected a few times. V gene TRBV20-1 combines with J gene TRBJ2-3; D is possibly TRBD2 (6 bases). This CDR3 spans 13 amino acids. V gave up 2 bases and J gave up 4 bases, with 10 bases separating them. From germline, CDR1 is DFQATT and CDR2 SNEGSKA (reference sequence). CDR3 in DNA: TGCAGTGCTAGACGGTCGGGGGCAGATACGCAGTATTTT. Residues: CSARRSGADTQYF.

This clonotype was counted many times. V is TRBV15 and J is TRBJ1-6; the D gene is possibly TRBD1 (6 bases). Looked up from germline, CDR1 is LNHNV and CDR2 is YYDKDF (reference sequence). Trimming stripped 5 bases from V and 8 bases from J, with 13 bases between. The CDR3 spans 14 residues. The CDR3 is CATSRTVLDSPLHF. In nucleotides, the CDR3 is TGTGCCACCAGCCGGACAGTTTTAGATTCACCCCTCCACTTT.

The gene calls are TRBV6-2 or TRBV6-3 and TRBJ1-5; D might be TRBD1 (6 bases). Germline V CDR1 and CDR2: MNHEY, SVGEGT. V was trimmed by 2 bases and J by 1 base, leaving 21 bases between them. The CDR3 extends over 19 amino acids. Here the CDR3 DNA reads TGTGCCAGCAGTTACACGCGCGGGGGGCTCGGAAGGAGCAATCAGCCCCAGCATTTT. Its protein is CASSYTRGGLGRSNQPQHF.

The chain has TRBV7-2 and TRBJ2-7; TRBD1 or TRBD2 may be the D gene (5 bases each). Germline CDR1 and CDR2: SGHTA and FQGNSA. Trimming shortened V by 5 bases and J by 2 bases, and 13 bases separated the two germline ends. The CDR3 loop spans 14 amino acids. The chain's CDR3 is CASSPGAGPYEQYF. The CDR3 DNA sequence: TGTGCCAGCAGCCCCGGGGCTGGGCCCTACGAGCAGTACTTC.

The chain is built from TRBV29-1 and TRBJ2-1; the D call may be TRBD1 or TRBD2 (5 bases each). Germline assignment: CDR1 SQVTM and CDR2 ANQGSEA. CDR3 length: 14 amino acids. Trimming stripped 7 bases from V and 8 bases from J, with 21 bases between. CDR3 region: CSGTGRRAVDEQFF. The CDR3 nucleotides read TGCAGCGGAACGGGACGGCGTGCGGTGGATGAGCAGTTCTTC.

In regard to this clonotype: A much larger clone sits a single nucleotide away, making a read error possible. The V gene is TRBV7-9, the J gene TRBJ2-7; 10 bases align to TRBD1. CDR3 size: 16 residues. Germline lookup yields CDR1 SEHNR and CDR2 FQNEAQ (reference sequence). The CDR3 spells CVSSSKTGQGTYEQYF. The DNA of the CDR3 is TGTGTCAGCAGCTCGAAGACGGGACAGGGGACCTACGAGCAGTACTTC.

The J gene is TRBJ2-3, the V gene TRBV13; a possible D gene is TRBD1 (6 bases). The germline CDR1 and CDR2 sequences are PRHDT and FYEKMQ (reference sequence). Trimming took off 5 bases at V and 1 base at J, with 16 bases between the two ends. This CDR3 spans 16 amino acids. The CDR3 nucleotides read TGTGCCAGCAGCGTACGAACAGGGTCCGGCACAGATACGCAGTATTTT. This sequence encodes CASSVRTGSGTDTQYF.

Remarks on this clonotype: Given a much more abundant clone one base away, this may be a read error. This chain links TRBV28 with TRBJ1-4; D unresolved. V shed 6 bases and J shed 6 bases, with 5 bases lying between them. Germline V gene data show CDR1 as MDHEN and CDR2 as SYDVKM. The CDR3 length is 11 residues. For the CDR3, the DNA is TGTGCCAGCAGGAGGGATGAAAAACTGTTTTTT. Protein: CASRRDEKLFF.

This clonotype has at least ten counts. CDR3 loop: CSVVHSGALLYGYTF. For the CDR3, the DNA is TGCAGCGTTGTTCATTCGGGCGCTCTGCTCTATGGCTACACCTTC. The chain employs TRBV29-1 and TRBJ1-2; D is undetermined. The CDR3 is 15 residues long. Trimming shortened V by 4 bases and J by 4 bases, and 19 bases separated the two germline ends. Germline CDR1 reads SQVTM; CDR2 reads ANQGSEA.

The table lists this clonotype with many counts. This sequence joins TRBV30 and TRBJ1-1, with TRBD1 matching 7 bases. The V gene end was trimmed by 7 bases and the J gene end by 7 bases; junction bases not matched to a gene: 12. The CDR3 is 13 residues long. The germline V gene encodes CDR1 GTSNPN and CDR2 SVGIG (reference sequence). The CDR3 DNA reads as TGTGCCTTTAGACAGGGCTCCTCAGGTGAAGCTTTCTTT. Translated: CAFRQGSSGEAFF.

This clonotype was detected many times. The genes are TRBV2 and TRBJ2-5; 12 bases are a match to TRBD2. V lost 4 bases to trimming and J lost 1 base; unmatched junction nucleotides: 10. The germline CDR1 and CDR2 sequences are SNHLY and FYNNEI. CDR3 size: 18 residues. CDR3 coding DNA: TGTGCCAGCAGTGCGCGGACTAGCGGGAAGACCCCCCAAGAGACCCAGTACTTC. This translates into CASSARTSGKTPQETQYF. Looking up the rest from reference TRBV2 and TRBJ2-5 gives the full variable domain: EPEVTQTPSHQVTQMGQEVILRCVPISNHLYFYWYRQILGQKVEFLVSFYNNEISEKSEIFDDQFSVERPDGSNFTLKIRSTKLEDSAMYFCASSARTSGKTPQETQYFGPGTRLLVL.

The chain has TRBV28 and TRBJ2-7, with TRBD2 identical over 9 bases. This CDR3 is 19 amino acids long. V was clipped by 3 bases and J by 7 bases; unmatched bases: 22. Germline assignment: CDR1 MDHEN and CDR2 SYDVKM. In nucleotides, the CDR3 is TGTGCCAGCAGTTTGGTCGAGCGGGAGGCTCGGAATGCTTCCTGGGAGCAGTACTTC. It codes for CASSLVEREARNASWEQYF. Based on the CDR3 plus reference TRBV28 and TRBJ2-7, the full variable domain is DVKVTQSSRYLVKRTGEKVFLECVQDMDHENMFWYRQDPGLGLRLIYFSYDVKMKEKGDIPEGYSVSREKKERFSLILESASTNQTSMYLCASSLVEREARNASWEQYFGPGTRLTVT.

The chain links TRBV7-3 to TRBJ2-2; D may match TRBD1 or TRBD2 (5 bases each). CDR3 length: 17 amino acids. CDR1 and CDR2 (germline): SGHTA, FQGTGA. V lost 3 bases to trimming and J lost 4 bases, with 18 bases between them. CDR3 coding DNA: TGTGCCAGCAGCTTGGGGCGGGTAGGATCGCTCACCGGGGAGCTGTTTTTT. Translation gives CASSLGRVGSLTGELFF.

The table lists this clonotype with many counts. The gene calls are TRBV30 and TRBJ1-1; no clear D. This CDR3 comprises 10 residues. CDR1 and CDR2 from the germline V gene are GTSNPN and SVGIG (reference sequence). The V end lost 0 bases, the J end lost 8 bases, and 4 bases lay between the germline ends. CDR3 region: CAWSVEEAFF. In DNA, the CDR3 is TGTGCCTGGAGTGTTGAAGAAGCTTTCTTT.

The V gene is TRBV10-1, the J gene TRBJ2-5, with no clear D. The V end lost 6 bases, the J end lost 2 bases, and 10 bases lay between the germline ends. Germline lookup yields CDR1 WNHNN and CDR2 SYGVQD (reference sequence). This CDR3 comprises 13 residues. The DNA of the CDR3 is TGCGCCAGCAGCTCGAGGCAGCAAGAGACCCAGTACTTC. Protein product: CASSSRQQETQYF.

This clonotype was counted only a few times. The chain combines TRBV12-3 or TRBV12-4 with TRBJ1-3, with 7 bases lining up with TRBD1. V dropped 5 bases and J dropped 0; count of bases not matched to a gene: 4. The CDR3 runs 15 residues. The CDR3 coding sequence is TGTGCCAGCAGTCAGCGACAGGGCTCTGGAAACACCATATATTTT. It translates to CASSQRQGSGNTIYF.

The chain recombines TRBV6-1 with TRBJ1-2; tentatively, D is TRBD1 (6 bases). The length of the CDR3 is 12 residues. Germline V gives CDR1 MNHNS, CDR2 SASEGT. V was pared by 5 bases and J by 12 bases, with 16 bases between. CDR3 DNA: TGTGCCAGCAGTCCCTCCAGGGGCGTGAACACCTTC. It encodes CASSPSRGVNTF.

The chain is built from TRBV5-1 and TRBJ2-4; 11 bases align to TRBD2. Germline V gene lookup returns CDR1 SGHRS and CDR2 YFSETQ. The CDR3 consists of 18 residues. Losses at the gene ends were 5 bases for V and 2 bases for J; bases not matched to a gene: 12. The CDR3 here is CASSHGTSGMATKNIQYF. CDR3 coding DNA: TGCGCCAGCAGTCACGGGACTAGCGGAATGGCGACCAAAAACATTCAGTACTTC.

The CDR3 loop is CASSLDRGCPGELFF. The CDR3, as DNA: TGTGCCAGCAGCTTGGACAGGGGGTGTCCCGGGGAGCTGTTTTTT. V usage is TRBV7-9 and J usage is TRBJ2-2; 10 nucleotides match TRBD1. With 3 bases clipped from V and 6 bases from J, the junction kept 4 bases outside the gene matches. Germline CDR1 reads SEHNR; CDR2 reads FQNEAQ (reference sequence). The CDR3 is 15 amino acids.

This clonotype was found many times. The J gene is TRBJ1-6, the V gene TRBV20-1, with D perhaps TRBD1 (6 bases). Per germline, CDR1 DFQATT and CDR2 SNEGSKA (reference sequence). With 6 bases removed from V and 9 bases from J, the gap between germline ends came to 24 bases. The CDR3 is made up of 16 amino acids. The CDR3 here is CSAPKIGHREGSPLHF. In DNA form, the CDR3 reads TGCAGTGCCCCGAAAATAGGTCACAGGGAGGGTTCACCCCTCCACTTT.

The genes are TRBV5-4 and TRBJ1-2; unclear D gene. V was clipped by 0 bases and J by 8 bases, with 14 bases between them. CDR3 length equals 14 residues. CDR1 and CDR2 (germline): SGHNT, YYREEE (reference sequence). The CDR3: CASSLEGPGRGYTF. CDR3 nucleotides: TGTGCCAGCAGCTTGGAAGGCCCAGGAAGAGGCTACACCTTC.

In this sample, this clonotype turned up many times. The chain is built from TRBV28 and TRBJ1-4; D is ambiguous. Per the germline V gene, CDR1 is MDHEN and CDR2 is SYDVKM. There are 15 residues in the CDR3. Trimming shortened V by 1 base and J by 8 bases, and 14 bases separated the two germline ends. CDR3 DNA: TGTGCCAGCAGTTTATTACGCCCCGGCCGGGAAAAACTGTTTTTT. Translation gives CASSLLRPGREKLFF.

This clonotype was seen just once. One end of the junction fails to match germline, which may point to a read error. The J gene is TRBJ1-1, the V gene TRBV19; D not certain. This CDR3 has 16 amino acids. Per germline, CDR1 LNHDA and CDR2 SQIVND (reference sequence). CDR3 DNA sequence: TGTGCCAGTAGTAGGGTCTATGCGGCAGCGAACGCTGAAGCTTTCTTT. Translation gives CASSRVYAAANAEAFF.

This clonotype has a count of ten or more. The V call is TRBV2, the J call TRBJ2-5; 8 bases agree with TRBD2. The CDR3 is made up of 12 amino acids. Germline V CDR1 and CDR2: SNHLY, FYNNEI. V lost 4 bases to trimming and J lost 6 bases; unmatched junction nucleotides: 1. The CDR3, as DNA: TGTGCCAGCAGTGGCGGGGGGAAGACCCAGTACTTC. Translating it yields CASSGGGKTQYF.

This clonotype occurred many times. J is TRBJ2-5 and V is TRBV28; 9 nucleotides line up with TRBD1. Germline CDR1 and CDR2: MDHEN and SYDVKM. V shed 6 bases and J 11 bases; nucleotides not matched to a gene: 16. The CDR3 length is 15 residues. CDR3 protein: CASSPGTGRHTTQYF. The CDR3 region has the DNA TGTGCCAGCAGCCCCGGGACAGGGCGACACACTACACAGTACTTC.

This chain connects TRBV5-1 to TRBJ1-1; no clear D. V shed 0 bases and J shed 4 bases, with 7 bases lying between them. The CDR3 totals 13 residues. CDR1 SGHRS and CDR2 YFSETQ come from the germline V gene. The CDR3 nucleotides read TGCGCCAGCAGCTTGGACACGGGCACTGAAGCTTTCTTT. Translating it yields CASSLDTGTEAFF.

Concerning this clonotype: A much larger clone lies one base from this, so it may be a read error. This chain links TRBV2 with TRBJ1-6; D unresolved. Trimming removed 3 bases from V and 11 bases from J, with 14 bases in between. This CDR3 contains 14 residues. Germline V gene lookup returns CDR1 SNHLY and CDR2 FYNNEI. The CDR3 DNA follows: TGTGCCAGCAGTGAGATGCTTACGGCTCCACCCCTCCACTTT. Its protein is CASSEMLTAPPLHF. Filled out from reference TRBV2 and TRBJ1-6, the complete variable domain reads EPEVTQTPSHQVTQMGQEVILRCVPISNHLYFYWYRQILGQKVEFLVSFYNNEISEKSEIFDDQFSVERPDGSNFTLKIRSTKLEDSAMYFCASSEMLTAPPLHFGNGTRLTVT.

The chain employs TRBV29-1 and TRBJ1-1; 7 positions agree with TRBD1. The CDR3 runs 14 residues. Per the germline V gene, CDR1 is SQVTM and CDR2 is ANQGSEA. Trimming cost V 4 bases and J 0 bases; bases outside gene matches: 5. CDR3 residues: CSVGTGLVNTEAFF. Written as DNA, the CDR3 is TGCAGCGTTGGGACAGGATTGGTGAACACTGAAGCTTTCTTT.